The 5 T cell receptor beta chains presented below share a single source sample, sequenced in a study of vaccination effects on CD4 cells after COVID-19. Sequencing was performed with immunoSEQ multiplex PCR; in TCRdb, only in-frame clones are kept and a portion is missing. The profile shows about 40,000 clones, 73% of them singletons. Antigen-specific CD4+ T cells were first expanded with viral peptide pools by the ViraFEST assay and only then sequenced. CD4+ T cell isolation took place after 10 days of culture. Between March and December 2020, the person had a SARS-CoV-2 infection that PCR confirmed. The antigens of these receptors remain unknown. The source material was CD4+ T cells from PBMCs cultured with a peptide pool, sampled before COVID-19 vaccination. Receptors originate from a human donor who had a prior SARS-CoV-2 infection.

This chain connects TRBV7-9 to TRBJ1-2; D remains ambiguous. This CDR3 comprises 15 residues. Germline CDR1 SEHNR, CDR2 FQNEAQ (reference sequence). V lost 0 bases and J 8 bases, leaving 16 bases between the germline ends. The DNA of the CDR3 is TGTGCCAGCAGCTTAGCGCACATAAATTCCAAGGGCTACACCTTC. Translated: CASSLAHINSKGYTF.

The chain is built from TRBV27 and TRBJ2-5; D might be TRBD1 (5 bases). Germline V CDR1 and CDR2: MNHEY, SMNVEV (reference sequence). V lost 6 bases and J 5 bases, leaving 13 bases between the germline ends. CDR3 length: 13 amino acids. CDR3 nucleotides: TGTGCCAGCAGCCGCGATGGGGCGGAGACCCAGTACTTC. It is translated as CASSRDGAETQYF.

This sequence joins TRBV30 and TRBJ2-1; D is possibly TRBD1 (7 bases). V dropped 4 bases and J dropped 4 bases, with 14 bases sitting between them. Per the germline V gene, CDR1 is GTSNPN and CDR2 is SVGIG (reference sequence). The CDR3 runs 14 residues. CDR3 region: CAWIPRGAYNEQFF. CDR3 nucleotide sequence: TGTGCCTGGATCCCCAGGGGGGCATACAATGAGCAGTTCTTC.

This chain joins TRBV3-1 (or the pseudogene TRBV3-2) and TRBJ2-1; no clear D gene. Trimming removed 1 base at V and 8 bases at J, with 9 bases between. The length of the CDR3 is 13 residues. Germline loops: CDR1 LGHDT, CDR2 YNNKEL (reference sequence). CDR3 amino acids: CASSQGRSDEQFF. CDR3 nucleotides: TGTGCCAGCAGCCAAGGACGGTCAGATGAGCAGTTCTTC.

The chain is built from TRBV5-5 and TRBJ2-7; no clear D gene. The length of the CDR3 is 13 residues. CDR1 is SGHKS, CDR2 YYEKEE, per germline (reference sequence). Trimming took 2 bases from V and 6 from J, leaving 12 bases between them. The CDR3 DNA reads as TGTGCCAGCAGCTTCTCCGCCTGGGGCGAGCAGTACTTC. It encodes CASSFSAWGEQYF. The whole variable domain, remainder taken from reference TRBV5-5 and TRBJ2-7, is DAGVTQSPTHLIKTRGQQVTLRCSPISGHKSVSWYQQVLGQGPQFIFQYYEKEERGRGNFPDRFSARQFPNYSSELNVNALLLGDSALYLCASSFSAWGEQYFGPGTRLTVT.